What follows are 10 T cell receptor beta chains derived from one specimen sequenced in a study of T-cell memory formation after mild COVID-19. TCRdb called the 5' RACE reads again in MiXCR, with one record for every CDR3 protein. The sample lists around 30,000 distinct CDR3 sequences, less than 15% seen once, with around 15% in the top ten. The specimen sequenced was PBMCs or a T cell subset sorted from them (not recorded which). The receptors derive from an adult woman who had mild COVID-19 (a few samples of this study predate the infection). Cell type and time point are not known.

This clonotype has at least ten counts. The V gene is TRBV12-1, the J gene TRBJ1-4. TRBV12-1 corresponds to a pseudogene. The CDR3 consists of 15 residues. In DNA form, the CDR3 reads TGTGCCAGCAGCTTTGAGGCAGGACCTCTTGAAAAACTGTTTTTT. This codes for CASSFEAGPLEKLFF.

This clonotype is medium-sized within its sample. This chain joins TRBV5-1 and TRBJ2-3; no clear D gene. In germline, CDR1 is SGHRS, CDR2 YFSETQ. The CDR3 is 14 amino acids. The V gene lost 2 bases and the J gene lost 2 bases, with 9 bases spanning the gap. The CDR3 region has the DNA TGCGCCAGCAGCTTTAGGCAGGCCACAGATACGCAGTATTTT. Residues: CASSFRQATDTQYF.

This clonotype was found many times. This chain connects TRBV19 to TRBJ1-1; a weak D match, TRBD1 (6 bases). Trimming removed 7 bases at V and 1 base at J, with 16 bases between. The length of the CDR3 is 15 residues. Per the germline V gene, CDR1 is LNHDA and CDR2 is SQIVND (reference sequence). The CDR3 nucleotides are TGTGCCAGTACCCCATTCAGGGGCCCGAACACTGAAGCTTTCTTT. Translation: CASTPFRGPNTEAFF.

This chain uses TRBV9 with TRBJ2-1; TRBD1 is a possible D gene (7 bases). V gave up 4 bases and J gave up 4 bases, with 15 bases separating them. The germline CDR1 and CDR2 sequences are SGDLS and YYNGEE. There are 15 residues in the CDR3. In DNA, the CDR3 is TGTGCCAGCAGCCTAGGAGGGGGCCAGTACAATGAGCAGTTCTTC. It codes for CASSLGGGQYNEQFF.

In this sample, this clonotype turned up many times. The chain combines TRBV4-3 with TRBJ1-4, with D uncertain. From germline, CDR1 is LGHNA and CDR2 YSLEER. Trimming took 0 bases from V and 5 from J, leaving 10 bases between them. This CDR3 is built from 15 residues. The CDR3 sequence is CASSQDRQYNEKLFF. The CDR3 coding sequence is TGCGCCAGCAGCCAAGACAGGCAGTACAATGAAAAACTGTTTTTT.

This clonotype was observed at least ten times. This rearrangement joins TRBV6-2 or TRBV6-3 to TRBJ1-1, with unresolved D. Trimming removed 1 base at V and 8 bases at J, with 5 bases between. The CDR3 is 11 residues long. Germline V gene lookup returns CDR1 MNHEY and CDR2 SVGEGT. In DNA, the CDR3 is TGTGCCAGCAGTTACTTGCGGGAAGCTTTCTTT. Translated, it gives CASSYLREAFF.

This clonotype has at least ten counts. The chain links TRBV12-3 or TRBV12-4 to TRBJ2-2; tentative D call: TRBD1 (6 bases). V was shortened by 6 bases and J by 4 bases, with 18 bases between the two germline ends. This CDR3 comprises 16 residues. CDR3 sequence (DNA): TGTGCCAGCAGAAAAAGCCTGGACAGCCTCACCGGGGAGCTGTTTTTT. This gives the protein CASRKSLDSLTGELFF.

CDR3 nucleotide sequence: TGTGCCAGCAGTTACCGCGGGCAGGTGCGAACAGATACGCAGTATTTT. Translating gives CASSYRGQVRTDTQYF. The V call is TRBV6-6, the J call TRBJ2-3; D is perhaps TRBD2 (5 bases). The germline CDR1 and CDR2 sequences are MNHNY and SVGAGI (reference sequence). V dropped 2 bases and J dropped 3 bases, with 15 bases sitting between them. The CDR3 loop spans 16 amino acids.

At least ten counts were recorded for this clonotype. V gene TRBV9 combines with J gene TRBJ2-3, with 10 nucleotides matching TRBD2. The ends lost 0 bases at V and 0 bases at J; junction bases unmatched: 4. CDR1 SGDLS and CDR2 YYNGEE come from the germline V gene. The CDR3 totals 17 residues. CDR3 sequence: CASSVGAGGPSTDTQYF. CDR3 DNA: TGTGCCAGCAGCGTAGGAGCGGGGGGGCCGAGCACAGATACGCAGTATTTT.

This clonotype appeared many times. This rearrangement joins TRBV7-6 to TRBJ2-7; 8 bases are shared with TRBD1. Unmatched junction bases numbered 7, after V lost 1 base and J lost 5 bases. The CDR3 spans 15 residues. CDR1 and CDR2 from the germline V gene are SGHVS and FNYEAQ. CDR3 sequence (DNA): TGTGCCAGCAGCTTAGAAAGTGCAGGGGGCCACGAGCAGTACTTC. Amino acid sequence: CASSLESAGGHEQYF.